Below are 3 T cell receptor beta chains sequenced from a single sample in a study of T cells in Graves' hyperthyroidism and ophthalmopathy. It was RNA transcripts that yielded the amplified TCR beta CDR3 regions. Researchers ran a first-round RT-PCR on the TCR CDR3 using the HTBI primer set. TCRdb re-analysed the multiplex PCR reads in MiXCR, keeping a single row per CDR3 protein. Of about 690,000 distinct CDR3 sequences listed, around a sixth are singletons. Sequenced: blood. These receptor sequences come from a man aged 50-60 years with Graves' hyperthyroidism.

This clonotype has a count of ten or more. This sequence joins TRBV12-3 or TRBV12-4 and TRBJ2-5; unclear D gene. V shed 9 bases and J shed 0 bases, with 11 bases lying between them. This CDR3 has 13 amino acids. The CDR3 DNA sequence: TGTGCCAGTACAACGACATACCAAGAGACCCAGTACTTC. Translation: CASTTTYQETQYF.

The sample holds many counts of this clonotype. The CDR3 DNA reads TGTGCCAGCAGACAAGCCCCGGGTGGTGAGCAGTTCTTC. It specifies CASRQAPGGEQFF. The V and J genes are TRBV11-2 and TRBJ2-1; D gene ambiguous. CDR3 length: 13 amino acids. Per germline, CDR1 SGHAT and CDR2 FQNNGV. Trimming took 6 bases from V and 9 from J, leaving 15 bases between them.

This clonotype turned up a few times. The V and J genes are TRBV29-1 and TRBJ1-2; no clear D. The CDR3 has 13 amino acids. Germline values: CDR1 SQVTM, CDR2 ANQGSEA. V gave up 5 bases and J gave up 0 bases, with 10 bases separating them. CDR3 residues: CSVPDGPNYGYTF. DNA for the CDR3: TGCAGCGTTCCGGACGGACCTAACTATGGCTACACCTTC.